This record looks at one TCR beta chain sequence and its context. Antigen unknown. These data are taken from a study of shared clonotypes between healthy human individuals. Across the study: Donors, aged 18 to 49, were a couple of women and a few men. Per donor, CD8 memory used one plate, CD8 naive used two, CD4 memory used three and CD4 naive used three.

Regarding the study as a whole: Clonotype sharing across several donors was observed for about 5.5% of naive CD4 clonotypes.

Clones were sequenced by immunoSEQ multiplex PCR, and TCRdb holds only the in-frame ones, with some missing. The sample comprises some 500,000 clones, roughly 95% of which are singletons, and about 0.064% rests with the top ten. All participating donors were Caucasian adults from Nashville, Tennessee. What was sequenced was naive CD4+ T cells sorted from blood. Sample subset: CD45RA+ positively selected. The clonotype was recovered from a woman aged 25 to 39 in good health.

CDR3 nucleotides: TGTGCCAGCAGCTTGGAGGGAATCTCCTACGAGCAGTACTTC. Encoded protein: CASSLEGISYEQYF. The rearrangement joins TRBV5-6 to TRBJ2-5, with D unclear. TRBJ2-7 matches the DNA end more closely, so the J call is doubtful. The CDR3 loop spans 14 amino acids. The germline gives CDR1 SGHDT, CDR2 YYEEEE.